The 3 T cell receptor beta chains below were found in one sample sequenced in a study of blood T cell repertoires in COVID-19. Assay: immunoSEQ multiplex PCR; the TCRdb copy retains only in-frame clones and omits some. The table records about 200,000 clones, approximately 92% of them present only once. The sample consisted of peripheral blood. The receptor set was obtained from a man aged 45 to 65 with acute or convalescent COVID-19.

This chain uses TRBV9 with TRBJ2-3; TRBD1 matches at 12 bases. Trimming cost V 0 bases and J 11 bases; bases outside gene matches: 10. This CDR3 spans 16 amino acids. The germline V gene encodes CDR1 SGDLS and CDR2 YYNGEE. The DNA for the CDR3 is TGTGCCAGCAGCGTAGAAGGGGGACAGGGGGCCCGGAGGCAGTATTTT. This translates into CASSVEGGQGARRQYF.

Here the CDR3 reads CASSNSQGDSMPYGYTF. The CDR3 nucleotides read TGTGCCAGTAGTAACAGCCAAGGGGACTCTATGCCCTATGGCTACACCTTC. V gene TRBV19 combines with J gene TRBJ1-2; tentative D call: TRBD1 (5 bases). V was clipped by 4 bases and J by 4 bases, with 22 bases between them. Germline CDR1 LNHDA, CDR2 SQIVND (reference sequence). The length of the CDR3 is 17 residues.

The genes are TRBV7-2 and TRBJ2-7; D is undetermined. Trimming shortened V by 1 base and J by 4 bases, and 5 bases separated the two germline ends. CDR3 length: 12 residues. Germline CDR1 and CDR2: SGHTA and FQGNSA. CDR3 coding DNA: TGTGCCAGCAGCTTAGTCCCATACGAGCAGTACTTC. Amino acids: CASSLVPYEQYF.